A single sample gave rise to the 16 T cell receptor beta chains below, sequenced in a study of cytotoxic CD8 clonotypes in ibrutinib-treated CLL. The data were produced by immunoSEQ multiplex PCR, yet TCRdb's version contains in-frame clones alone and is incomplete. The sample lists roughly 130,000 clones, 91% occurring once. The sample was PBMCs, taken after 12 months of ibrutinib treatment. All receptors derive from a human donor with chronic lymphocytic leukemia.

V gene TRBV28 combines with J gene TRBJ1-5; no firm D call. Germline V CDR1 and CDR2: MDHEN, SYDVKM. The V end lost 5 bases, the J end lost 0 bases, and 5 bases lay between the germline ends. This CDR3 has 13 residues. The CDR3 loop is CASSLNSNQPQHF. The CDR3 region has the DNA TGTGCCAGCAGTCTAAATAGCAATCAGCCCCAGCATTTT.

The chain joins TRBV28 to TRBJ2-7, with 9 bases identical to TRBD2. V gave up 5 bases and J gave up 5 bases; unmatched junction bases: 13. Germline CDR1 is MDHEN and CDR2 is SYDVKM. The CDR3 sequence is 16 residues long. CDR3 DNA: TGTGCCAGCAGTCCGACTAGCGGAACCCTTCCTAACGAGCAGTACTTC. Encoded protein: CASSPTSGTLPNEQYF.

This sequence joins TRBV11-3 and TRBJ2-3; D not certain. CDR1 is SGHNT and CDR2 is YENEEA in the germline V gene. CDR3 length: 12 residues. Between the trimmed V and J ends, which lost 5 bases and 4 bases, there was a span of 7 bases. The CDR3 nucleotides read TGTGCCAGCAGCGGTAAGGCAGATACGCAGTATTTT. This translates into CASSGKADTQYF.

The chain joins TRBV28 to TRBJ2-3, with 7 positions matching TRBD1. Trimming cost V 2 bases and J 1 base; bases outside gene matches: 3. Per the germline V gene, CDR1 is MDHEN and CDR2 is SYDVKM. CDR3 size: 15 residues. The CDR3 nucleotides are TGTGCCAGCAGTTTAACAGGGGTTGGCACAGATACGCAGTATTTT. It is translated as CASSLTGVGTDTQYF.

This clone has just a few counts. The gene calls are TRBV10-3 and TRBJ1-2; possibly TRBD1 for D (6 bases). V was pared by 10 bases and J by 2 bases, with 14 bases between. Germline V gene lookup returns CDR1 ENHRY and CDR2 SYGVKD. The CDR3 length is 13 residues. This CDR3 reads CASSNGQNYGYTF. CDR3 DNA: TGTGCCAGCAGCAATGGACAGAACTATGGCTACACCTTC.

The chain combines TRBV7-9 with TRBJ2-3, with 8 positions matching TRBD1. This CDR3 region has 16 residues. In germline, CDR1 is SEHNR, CDR2 FQNEAQ (reference sequence). The junction had 10 bases not matched to a gene; V was cut back by 5 bases and J by 3 bases. The CDR3 spells CASSPLDRARTDTQYF. The DNA for the CDR3 is TGTGCCAGCAGCCCATTGGACAGGGCTAGGACAGATACGCAGTATTTT. The variable domain in full, completed from reference TRBV7-9 and TRBJ2-3, reads DTGVSQNPRHKITKRGQNVTFRCDPISEHNRLYWYRQTLGQGPEFLTYFQNEAQLEKSRLLSDRFSAERPKGSFSTLEIQRTEQGDSAMYLCASSPLDRARTDTQYFGPGTRLTVL.

The rearrangement joins TRBV19 to TRBJ2-6; TRBD1 is a possible D gene (5 bases). Germline V CDR1 and CDR2: LNHDA, SQIVND (reference sequence). The CDR3 is 14 residues long. V was trimmed by 5 bases and J by 5 bases, leaving 10 bases between them. The CDR3 sequence is CASSPGSRANVLTF. In DNA form, the CDR3 reads TGTGCCAGTAGTCCAGGGTCGCGGGCCAACGTCCTGACTTTC.

CDR3 sequence reads: CASSLDPSDGTIYF. For the CDR3, the DNA is TGCGCCAGCAGCTTGGACCCGAGCGACGGCACCATATATTTT. The chain recombines TRBV5-1 with TRBJ1-3; the D is unclear. The germline V gene has CDR1 SGHRS and CDR2 YFSETQ. The V gene lost 0 bases and the J gene lost 9 bases, with 13 bases spanning the gap. This CDR3 spans 14 amino acids.

The chain is built from TRBV11-2 and TRBJ2-7; D gene uncertain. The CDR3 sequence is 14 residues long. Trimming stripped 3 bases from V and 0 bases from J, with 9 bases between. Germline loops: CDR1 SGHAT, CDR2 FQNNGV. This CDR3 is CASSFHPGSYEQYF. The CDR3 DNA reads as TGTGCCAGCAGCTTCCATCCAGGCTCCTACGAGCAGTACTTC.

The chain links TRBV28 to TRBJ2-7; D may be TRBD2 (7 bases). The CDR3 sequence is 14 residues long. V gave up 6 bases and J gave up 2 bases, with 14 bases separating them. The germline V gene has CDR1 MDHEN and CDR2 SYDVKM. CDR3 coding DNA: TGTGCCAGCAGGAGGGGGGGCGCGACCTACGAGCAGTACTTC. It encodes CASRRGGATYEQYF.

This chain connects TRBV28 to TRBJ1-3; no firm D call. The CDR3 contains 15 residues. Between the trimmed V and J ends, which lost 2 bases and 3 bases, there was a span of 11 bases. CDR1 and CDR2 from the germline V gene are MDHEN and SYDVKM. The CDR3 protein is CASSLGVAYGNTIYF. The DNA of the CDR3 is TGTGCCAGCAGTTTAGGGGTGGCCTATGGAAACACCATATATTTT.

J is TRBJ1-5 and V is TRBV6-5; TRBD1 aligns across 8 bases. This CDR3 is built from 15 residues. J gave up 6 bases and V 6 bases, and 10 bases lay outside the gene matches. Germline V gene data show CDR1 as MNHEY and CDR2 as SVGAGI. The CDR3 bases are TGTGCCAGCAGAAGAACGGACAGGGTAGGTCAGCCCCAGCATTTT. This gives the protein CASRRTDRVGQPQHF.

V is TRBV11-3 and J is TRBJ1-1; D is uncertain. Germline V gene sequence: CDR1 SGHNT, CDR2 YENEEA. This CDR3 spans 13 amino acids. The ends were cut back, 0 bases at V and 2 bases at J, with 4 bases in the middle. DNA for the CDR3: TGTGCCAGCAGCTTAGACCGAAACACTGAAGCTTTCTTT. This gives the protein CASSLDRNTEAFF.

In this sample, this clone turned up once. The genes are TRBV30 and TRBJ2-2; D is unresolved. From germline, CDR1 is GTSNPN and CDR2 SVGIG (reference sequence). V gave up 4 bases and J gave up 5 bases, with 5 bases separating them. The CDR3 has 11 residues. CDR3: CAWTETGELFF. Here the CDR3 DNA reads TGTGCCTGGACAGAGACCGGGGAGCTGTTTTTT.

V gene TRBV30 combines with J gene TRBJ1-4; D is unresolved. Looked up from germline, CDR1 is GTSNPN and CDR2 is SVGIG (reference sequence). V was shortened by 5 bases and J by 3 bases, with 13 bases between the two germline ends. This CDR3 comprises 14 residues. In nucleotides, the CDR3 is TGTGCCTGGTCCCTCCGGAGAGCTAATGAAAAACTGTTTTTT. It is translated as CAWSLRRANEKLFF.

The chain links TRBV29-1 to TRBJ1-5; D may be TRBD1 (6 bases). The CDR3 length is 13 residues. Trimming took off 4 bases at V and 5 bases at J, with 12 bases between the two ends. CDR1 SQVTM and CDR2 ANQGSEA come from the germline V gene. In DNA, the CDR3 is TGCAGCGTTGTACAGGGAGGGGATCAGCCCCAGCATTTT. It specifies CSVVQGGDQPQHF.